A selection of T cell receptor beta chains follows, all from one sample in a study of vaccination effects on CD4 cells after COVID-19. Their antigens are not known. TCRdb's copy holds only in-frame clones and misses some; the assay was immunoSEQ multiplex PCR. This sample has roughly 63,000 clones, with 80% found just once. Sequenced material: CD4+ T cells from PBMCs cultured with SARS-CoV-2 spike peptides, taken before COVID-19 vaccination. These TCRs come from a human donor who received a COVID-19 vaccine. Each CDR3 is given with its conserved first and last residue. A D gene is named only where the DNA matches it firmly. Size values are once, few and many counts, or a class for expanded clones, and some rows have none.

d_call,v_call,j_call,clone_size,cdr3_aa,cdr3_nt
NA,TRBV6-6,TRBJ1-3,NA,CASSYSQGDRGNTIYF,TGTGCCAGCAGTTACTCGCAGGGAGATCGTGGAAACACCATATATTTT
NA,TRBV28,TRBJ2-1,NA,CASSLVSAVNEQFF,TGTGCCAGCAGTTTAGTTTCGGCGGTCAATGAGCAGTTCTTC
TRBD1,TRBV25-1,TRBJ1-5,few,CASSLTGRNQPQHF,TGTGCCAGCAGTCTGACAGGGCGAAATCAGCCCCAGCATTTT
TRBD1,TRBV19,TRBJ1-1,NA,CASSISGQGREAFF,TGTGCCAGTAGTATTTCGGGACAGGGGAGGGAAGCTTTCTTT
TRBD2,TRBV5-1,TRBJ2-3,NA,CASSLDLAGDTQYF,TGCGCCAGCAGCTTGGACCTAGCGGGGGATACGCAGTATTTT
TRBD1,TRBV5-1,TRBJ1-1,NA,CASSLQGVGNTEAFF,TGCGCCAGCAGCTTACAGGGGGTGGGGAACACTGAAGCTTTCTTT
NA,TRBV28,TRBJ1-2,few,CASSLTGQGRGYTF,TGTGCCAGCAGTCTCACGGGGCAGGGAAGAGGCTACACCTTC
TRBD1,TRBV24-1,TRBJ2-1,NA,CATSDSDRAYNEQFF,TGTGCCACCAGTGATTCAGACAGGGCTTACAATGAGCAGTTCTTC
NA,TRBV9,TRBJ1-4,NA,CASSRDVNEKLFF,TGTGCCAGCAGCCGGGACGTTAATGAAAAACTGTTTTTT
TRBD2,TRBV19,TRBJ2-1,NA,CASTWSSGGNEQFF,TGTGCCAGTACCTGGAGTAGCGGGGGGAATGAGCAGTTCTTC
NA,TRBV19,TRBJ1-4,NA,CASRGTNEKLFF,TGTGCCAGTAGAGGGACTAATGAAAAACTGTTTTTT
NA,TRBV24-1,TRBJ2-2,NA,CATSDFRSTYTGELFF,TGTGCCACCAGTGATTTCCGATCGACTTACACCGGGGAGCTGTTTTTT
TRBD2,TRBV7-3,TRBJ2-3,NA,CASSLAGDPDTQYF,TGTGCCAGCAGCTTAGCGGGGGACCCCGATACGCAGTATTTT
NA,TRBV29-1,TRBJ1-1,NA,CSVEERTTEAFF,TGCAGCGTTGAAGAGCGGACAACTGAAGCTTTCTTT
TRBD1,TRBV2,TRBJ1-4,NA,CASSRDRGGEKLFF,TGTGCCAGCAGCCGAGACAGGGGGGGTGAAAAACTGTTTTTT
NA,TRBV2,TRBJ1-5,few,CASADGQPQHF,TGTGCCAGCGCCGATGGTCAGCCCCAGCATTTT
TRBD1,TRBV19,TRBJ2-4,NA,CASSTTGVPPKNIQYF,TGTGCCAGTAGTACGACAGGGGTACCCCCCAAAAACATTCAGTACTTC
NA,TRBV3-1/TRBV3-2,TRBJ2-2,NA,CASSQAAGVSGELFF,TGTGCCAGCAGCCAAGCCGCAGGGGTCAGCGGGGAGCTGTTTTTT
TRBD1,TRBV9,TRBJ1-2,NA,CASSNDRGNYGYTF,TGTGCCAGCAGCAATGACAGGGGTAACTATGGCTACACCTTC
NA,TRBV5-4,TRBJ1-2,NA,CASSLVGGDRGYTF,TGTGCCAGCAGCTTGGTGGGGGGCGATCGGGGCTACACCTTC
TRBD1,TRBV5-1,TRBJ1-4,NA,CASSVYGTGDEKLFF,TGCGCCAGCAGCGTATACGGGACAGGGGACGAAAAACTGTTTTTT
TRBD2,TRBV3-1/TRBV3-2,TRBJ2-4,NA,CASSQEPSGRAYF,TGTGCCAGCAGCCAAGAACCAAGCGGGAGGGCGTACTTC
NA,TRBV6-5,TRBJ1-6,NA,CASSYSGLYNSPLHF,TGTGCCAGCAGTTACTCCGGCTTATATAATTCACCCCTCCACTTT
TRBD2,TRBV30,TRBJ2-3,NA,CAWTSGFTDTQYF,TGTGCCTGGACTAGCGGGTTCACAGATACGCAGTATTTT
NA,TRBV19,TRBJ1-5,NA,CASRDGNQPQHF,TGTGCCAGTAGGGACGGTAATCAGCCCCAGCATTTT
NA,TRBV27,TRBJ1-2,once,CASSYSLGADYGYTF,TGTGCCAGCAGTTACAGTTTAGGGGCTGACTATGGCTACACCTTC
TRBD1,TRBV6-5,TRBJ2-6,NA,CASRKTGDGANVLTF,TGTGCCAGCAGGAAGACAGGGGATGGGGCCAACGTCCTGACTTTC
NA,TRBV3-1/TRBV3-2,TRBJ1-1,NA,CASSQRRQMNTEAFF,TGTGCCAGCAGCCAGAGGAGGCAGATGAACACTGAAGCTTTCTTT
NA,TRBV27,TRBJ2-6,NA,CASLPQWASGANVLTF,TGTGCCAGCCTCCCCCAATGGGCCTCTGGGGCCAACGTCCTGACTTTC
TRBD1,TRBV5-1,TRBJ1-4,NA,CASSLGGQGLNEKLFF,TGCGCCAGCAGCTTGGGGGGACAGGGGTTAAATGAAAAACTGTTTTTT
NA,TRBV28,TRBJ1-4,few,CASSLFLRTRLFF,TGTGCCAGCAGTTTATTTCTCCGAACCCGGCTGTTTTTT
TRBD1,TRBV18,TRBJ1-5,NA,CASSPYRGRENQPQHF,TGTGCCAGCTCACCATACAGGGGGCGCGAGAATCAGCCCCAGCATTTT
NA,TRBV29-1,TRBJ2-1,NA,CSTINNEQFF,TGCAGCACTATTAACAATGAGCAGTTCTTC
NA,TRBV6-2/TRBV6-3,TRBJ1-2,NA,CASSYSYYGYTF,TGTGCCAGCAGTTACTCTTACTATGGCTACACCTTC
TRBD2,TRBV19,TRBJ2-5,NA,CASKELAGGQETQYF,TGTGCCAGTAAGGAACTAGCGGGGGGACAAGAGACCCAGTACTTC
NA,TRBV5-5,TRBJ2-2,NA,CASSLGLRGATGELFF,TGTGCCAGCAGCTTGGGGTTACGGGGGGCCACCGGGGAGCTGTTTTTT